This record looks at one T cell receptor (beta chain) sequence and its context. No antigen is known for it. The sample comes from a study of cytomegalovirus exposure and HLA in healthy donors. PCR employed 60 Vbeta and 13 Jbeta primers. Libraries were prepared by immunoSEQ multiplex PCR; TCRdb keeps only in-frame clonotypes and omits some of them. The listing records tens of thousands of clones. Points from the study as a whole: TCR beta V- and J-gene trimming was later associated with a missense DCLRE1C variant. In a later analysis, CMV-associated beta chains were mostly HLA-associated, it appeared. The records held CMV serostatus as the only immune exposure information.

CDR1 is GTSNPN and CDR2 is SVGIG in the germline V gene (reference sequence). This CDR3 spans 15 amino acids. Between the trimmed V and J ends, which lost 5 bases and 5 bases, there was a span of 22 bases. Though nominally healthy at sampling, donors likely had unrecorded immune exposures. The sequenced material came from PBMCs. The receptor comes from a male donor in good health and CMV-seronegative. The chain carries TRBV30 and TRBJ2-7, with D maybe TRBD2 (5 bases). In DNA form, the CDR3 reads TGTGCCTGGGCTGGCCGGGATCCGGTTGGAGACGAGCAGTACTTC. Its translation is CAWAGRDPVGDEQYF.